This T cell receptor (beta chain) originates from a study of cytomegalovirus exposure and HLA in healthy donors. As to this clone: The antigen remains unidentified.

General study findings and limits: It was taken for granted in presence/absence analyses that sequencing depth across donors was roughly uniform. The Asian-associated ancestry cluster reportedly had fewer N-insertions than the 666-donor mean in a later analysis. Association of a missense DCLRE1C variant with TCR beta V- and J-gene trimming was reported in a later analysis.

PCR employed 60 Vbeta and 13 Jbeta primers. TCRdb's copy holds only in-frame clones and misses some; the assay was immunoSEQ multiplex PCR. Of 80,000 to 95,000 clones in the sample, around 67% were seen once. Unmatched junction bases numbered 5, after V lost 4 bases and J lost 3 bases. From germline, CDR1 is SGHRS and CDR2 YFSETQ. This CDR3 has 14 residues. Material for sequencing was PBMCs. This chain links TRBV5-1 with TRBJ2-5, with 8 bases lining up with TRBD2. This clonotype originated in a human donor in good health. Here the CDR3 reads CASSRGGFKETQYF. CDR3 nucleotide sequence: TGCGCCAGCAGCCGGGGGGGATTTAAAGAGACCCAGTACTTC.